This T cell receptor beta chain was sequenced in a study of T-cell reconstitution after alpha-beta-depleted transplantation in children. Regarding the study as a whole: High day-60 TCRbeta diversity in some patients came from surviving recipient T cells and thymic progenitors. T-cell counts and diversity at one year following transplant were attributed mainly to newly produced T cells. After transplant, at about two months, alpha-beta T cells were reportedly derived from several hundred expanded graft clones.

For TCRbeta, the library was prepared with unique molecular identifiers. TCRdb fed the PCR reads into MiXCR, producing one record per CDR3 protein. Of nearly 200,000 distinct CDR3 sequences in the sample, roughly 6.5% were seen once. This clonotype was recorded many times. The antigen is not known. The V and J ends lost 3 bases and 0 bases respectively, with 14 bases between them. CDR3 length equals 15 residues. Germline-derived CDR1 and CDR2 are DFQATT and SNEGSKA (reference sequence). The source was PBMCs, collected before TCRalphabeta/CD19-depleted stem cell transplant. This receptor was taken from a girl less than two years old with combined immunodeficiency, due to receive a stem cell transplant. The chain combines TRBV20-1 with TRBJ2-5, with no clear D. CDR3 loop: CSARAPQDYQETQYF. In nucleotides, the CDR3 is TGCAGTGCTAGGGCACCTCAGGATTACCAAGAGACCCAGTACTTC.